A single sample gave rise to the 11 T cell receptor beta chains below, sequenced in a study of blood T cell repertoires in COVID-19. Clones were sequenced by immunoSEQ multiplex PCR, and TCRdb holds only the in-frame ones, with some missing. The sample yields tens of thousands of clones, 88% seen once. The source material was peripheral blood. These receptors came from a woman in her fifties or sixties with COVID-19, enrolled during active disease.

The chain is built from TRBV5-4 and TRBJ1-2, with D maybe TRBD1 (5 bases). The CDR3 consists of 13 residues. V was cut by 3 bases and J by 2 bases, with 8 bases left in between. The V gene's germline CDR1 is SGHNT and CDR2 YYREEE (reference sequence). DNA of the CDR3: TGTGCCAGCAGCTCGGGACTGAACTATGGCTACACCTTC. Its protein product is CASSSGLNYGYTF.

The chain carries TRBV19 and TRBJ2-1, with D perhaps matching TRBD2 (5 bases). This CDR3 comprises 15 residues. CDR1 is LNHDA and CDR2 is SQIVND in the germline V gene (reference sequence). V was clipped by 6 bases and J by 1 base, with 13 bases between them. This CDR3 is CASRIGMASYNEQFF. DNA for the CDR3: TGTGCCAGTAGGATCGGGATGGCTTCCTACAATGAGCAGTTCTTC.

This chain's CDR3 is CASSKQGGHGYTF. The CDR3, as DNA: TGTGCCAGCAGCAAACAGGGGGGTCATGGCTACACCTTC. This rearrangement joins TRBV7-9 to TRBJ1-2; 8 bases align to TRBD1. The CDR3 is 13 amino acids. Per germline, CDR1 SEHNR and CDR2 FQNEAQ (reference sequence). V lost 5 bases and J lost 6; bases outside the gene matches: 5.

The table lists this clone with a few counts. V gene TRBV4-1 combines with J gene TRBJ2-3; 8 bases are a match to TRBD1. Germline CDR1 is MGHRA and CDR2 is YSYEKL. V lost 3 bases to trimming and J lost 5 bases; unmatched junction nucleotides: 10. There are 16 residues in the CDR3. CDR3 in amino acids: CASSHRHGQGKDTQYF. The CDR3 bases are TGCGCCAGCAGCCATCGCCACGGACAGGGTAAAGATACGCAGTATTTT.

This chain connects TRBV7-7 to TRBJ2-2, with TRBD2 matching 12 bases. CDR1 SSHAT and CDR2 FNYEAQ come from the germline V gene (reference sequence). Trimming took 0 bases from V and 6 from J; bases not matched to a gene: 11. The CDR3 spans 19 residues. The CDR3 region is CASSLAVSSGGAIAGELFF. The CDR3 region has the DNA TGTGCCAGCAGCTTAGCTGTGTCTAGCGGGGGGGCCATTGCCGGGGAGCTGTTTTTT.

This chain connects TRBV4-3 to TRBJ1-2; D gene uncertain. Between the trimmed V and J ends, which lost 4 bases and 3 bases, there was a span of 12 bases. The CDR3 consists of 14 residues. Germline V CDR1 and CDR2: LGHNA, YSLEER. The CDR3 region is CASSREREYYGYTF. The DNA for the CDR3 is TGCGCCAGCAGCCGTGAGAGGGAGTACTATGGCTACACCTTC.

The chain has TRBV28 and TRBJ1-2, with 8 bases aligning to TRBD1. V shed 5 bases, J shed 3 bases, and the junction held 5 bases outside the gene matches. This CDR3 contains 14 residues. Per germline, CDR1 MDHEN and CDR2 SYDVKM. CDR3 loop: CASSGAGGDYGYTF. The CDR3 DNA sequence: TGTGCCAGCAGTGGGGCAGGGGGCGACTATGGCTACACCTTC.

The V call is TRBV6-2 or TRBV6-3, the J call TRBJ2-4; D ambiguous. V shed 4 bases and J shed 0 bases, with 10 bases lying between them. The CDR3 loop spans 15 amino acids. Germline CDR1 MNHEY, CDR2 SVGEGT. The CDR3 spells CASSSDNLAKNIQYF. In DNA, the CDR3 is TGTGCCAGCAGTTCCGACAACCTAGCCAAAAACATTCAGTACTTC.

The sample holds a few counts of this clone. This sample includes further DNA sequences coding for the same CDR3. The chain couples TRBV7-2 to TRBJ2-1, with 8 bases matching TRBD2. With 3 bases clipped from V and 0 bases from J, the junction kept 4 bases outside the gene matches. This CDR3 is 16 amino acids long. Germline V gives CDR1 SGHTA, CDR2 FQGNSA. The CDR3 is CASSFVAGSSYNEQFF. CDR3 sequence (DNA): TGTGCCAGCAGCTTCGTAGCGGGAAGCTCCTACAATGAGCAGTTCTTC.

The chain combines TRBV6-6 with TRBJ2-5, with 8 nucleotides matching TRBD2. The CDR3 has 14 amino acids. Germline CDR1 MNHNY, CDR2 SVGAGI (reference sequence). V dropped 4 bases and J dropped 1; count of bases not matched to a gene: 2. CDR3 coding DNA: TGTGCCAGCAGTTCGGCGGGGGGCCAAGAGACCCAGTACTTC. Its protein is CASSSAGGQETQYF.

The chain carries TRBV7-2 and TRBJ2-5; 8 nucleotides agree with TRBD2. Germline CDR1 and CDR2: SGHTA and FQGNSA. V was pared by 3 bases and J by 5 bases, with 8 bases of the junction left unmatched. The CDR3 spans 15 residues. CDR3 in DNA: TGTGCCAGCAGCTTCCCCACTAGCGGAGTCGAGACCCAGTACTTC. It codes for CASSFPTSGVETQYF.